This record covers a single TCR beta chain. Its antigen remains unknown. TCRdb keeps only in-frame clones here, not all; method: immunoSEQ multiplex PCR. The sample has some 25,000 clones; roughly 80% are singletons. V lost 1 base, J lost 9 bases, and 10 bases lay in between. The CDR3 length is 13 residues. Germline V lookup: CDR1 SEHNR, CDR2 FQNEAQ (reference sequence). This specimen comes from a study of CD4 T cells in relation to SARS-CoV-2 and coronaviruses. Across the study: ViraFEST: approximately 10-day antigen culture of PBMCs, then TCR beta CDR3 sequencing. Negative control cultures got HIV-1 Nef peptides or no peptide.

Unexposed donor CD4+ T cells date from about 2011-2018, before the COVID-19 pandemic. The cells were cultured for less than twelve days before CD4+ T cells were isolated. Cells permitting, SARS-CoV-2 S/N and four cold-coronavirus spikes were tested on unexposed-donor CD4+ T cells. Each well had about 2.2 million PBMCs in approximately 5.2% human AB serum with IL-2. The sequenced material came from CD4+ T cells from PBMCs, cultured in vitro. The clonotype was recovered from a human donor in good health. The gene calls are TRBV7-9 and TRBJ2-4; D remains ambiguous. The CDR3 here is CASSLDTSAIQYF. The CDR3 region has the DNA TGTGCCAGCAGCTTAGACACAAGCGCCATTCAGTACTTC.